This is a list of T cell receptor beta chains from one sample in a study of cytomegalovirus exposure and HLA in healthy donors. Only in-frame clones appear in the TCRdb table, and some are missing; sequencing was by immunoSEQ multiplex PCR. The sample lists some 220,000 clones; 70% to 90% were seen once. The sample comprised PBMCs. All receptors derive from a girl aged 2 to 9 in good health and CMV-seronegative. The CDR3 runs from the conserved cysteine through the conserved F or W. Fields, in order: D gene, V gene, clone size, J gene, CDR3 protein, CDR3 DNA. The D gene is left open where the match is weak. Not all rows give a size; the values are once, few, many and, for expanded clones, a class.

d_gene: TRBD1; v_gene: TRBV18; abundance: -; j_gene: TRBJ2-5; CDR3aa: CASRGTGKETQYF; CDR3nt: TGTGCCAGCCGCGGGACAGGAAAAGAGACCCAGTACTTC
d_gene: TRBD2; v_gene: TRBV2; abundance: few; j_gene: TRBJ2-1; CDR3aa: CASRNTGVAGGPTQFF; CDR3nt: TGTGCCAGCAGGAATACAGGGGTGGCGGGAGGGCCGACGCAGTTCTTC
d_gene: -; v_gene: TRBV19; abundance: -; j_gene: TRBJ2-7; CDR3aa: CASDRTCQVHEQYF; CDR3nt: TGTGCCAGTGACCGGACTTGCCAAGTGCACGAGCAGTACTTC
d_gene: -; v_gene: TRBV5-6; abundance: once; j_gene: TRBJ1-3; CDR3aa: CASRMRVGNTIYF; CDR3nt: TGTGCCAGCAGAATGCGGGTGGGAAACACCATATATTTT
d_gene: TRBD1; v_gene: TRBV9; abundance: -; j_gene: TRBJ2-5; CDR3aa: CASTRDRGQETQYF; CDR3nt: TGTGCCAGCACCCGGGACAGGGGTCAAGAGACCCAGTACTTC
d_gene: -; v_gene: TRBV11-2; abundance: few; j_gene: TRBJ1-1; CDR3aa: CASSSTWDTEAFF; CDR3nt: TGTGCCAGCAGCTCCACTTGGGACACGGAAGCTTTCTTT
d_gene: -; v_gene: TRBV27; abundance: -; j_gene: TRBJ2-7; CDR3aa: CASSPSSTFLAYEQYF; CDR3nt: TGTGCCAGCAGTCCCTCCTCTACCTTCCTTGCTTACGAGCAGTACTTC
d_gene: TRBD2; v_gene: TRBV19; abundance: -; j_gene: TRBJ2-1; CDR3aa: CASSWGGEGVDYNEQFF; CDR3nt: TGTGCCAGTAGTTGGGGGGGTGAGGGAGTGGACTACAATGAGCAGTTCTTC
d_gene: -; v_gene: TRBV7-8; abundance: -; j_gene: TRBJ2-5; CDR3aa: CASSGQRETQYF; CDR3nt: TGTGCCAGCAGCGGACAAAGGGAGACCCAGTACTTC
d_gene: -; v_gene: TRBV7-2; abundance: -; j_gene: TRBJ2-3; CDR3aa: CASSLSYTDTQYF; CDR3nt: TGTGCCAGCAGCTTAAGCTACACAGATACGCAGTATTTT
d_gene: TRBD1; v_gene: TRBV5-6; abundance: -; j_gene: TRBJ1-5; CDR3aa: CASSQRRDRTLGGNQPQHF; CDR3nt: TGTGCCAGCAGCCAACGGCGGGACAGGACCTTAGGGGGCAATCAGCCCCAGCATTTT
d_gene: TRBD1; v_gene: TRBV27; abundance: -; j_gene: TRBJ1-5; CDR3aa: CASSFPWTGPLYSNQPQHF; CDR3nt: TGTGCCAGCAGTTTCCCCTGGACAGGCCCCCTTTATAGCAATCAGCCCCAGCATTTT
d_gene: TRBD1; v_gene: TRBV19; abundance: few; j_gene: TRBJ1-6; CDR3aa: CASSLGQGNSTPLHF; CDR3nt: TGTGCCAGTAGTCTAGGACAGGGGAATTCAACACCCCTCCACTTT
d_gene: -; v_gene: TRBV10-2; abundance: -; j_gene: TRBJ2-7; CDR3aa: CASSPGTPYEQYF; CDR3nt: TGCGCCAGCAGTCCCGGGACTCCCTACGAGCAGTACTTC
d_gene: -; v_gene: TRBV6-1; abundance: -; j_gene: TRBJ1-2; CDR3aa: CASSEVVRALIYGYTF; CDR3nt: TGTGCCAGCAGTGAAGTAGTGCGGGCCTTAATTTATGGCTACACCTTC
d_gene: TRBD1; v_gene: TRBV9; abundance: -; j_gene: TRBJ2-5; CDR3aa: CASSQGQGWETQYF; CDR3nt: TGTGCCAGCAGTCAGGGACAGGGCTGGGAGACCCAGTACTTC
d_gene: TRBD2; v_gene: TRBV18; abundance: -; j_gene: TRBJ2-1; CDR3aa: CASSPKGLAEYNEQFF; CDR3nt: TGTGCCAGCTCACCAAAGGGACTAGCGGAGTACAATGAGCAGTTCTTC
d_gene: TRBD2; v_gene: TRBV10-3; abundance: -; j_gene: TRBJ2-7; CDR3aa: CAITGGTSYEQYF; CDR3nt: TGTGCCATCACGGGGGGGACCTCTTACGAGCAGTACTTC
d_gene: TRBD1; v_gene: TRBV2; abundance: -; j_gene: TRBJ1-3; CDR3aa: CASNIPDRGGNTIYF; CDR3nt: TGTGCCAGCAATATCCCGGACAGGGGTGGAAACACCATATATTTT
d_gene: -; v_gene: TRBV6-5; abundance: -; j_gene: TRBJ1-1; CDR3aa: CASSYQGVMNTEAFF; CDR3nt: TGTGCCAGCAGTTATCAGGGTGTCATGAACACTGAAGCTTTCTTT
d_gene: TRBD1; v_gene: TRBV27; abundance: -; j_gene: TRBJ2-7; CDR3aa: CASRTQGVGYEQYF; CDR3nt: TGTGCCAGCAGAACACAGGGGGTTGGGTACGAGCAGTACTTC
d_gene: TRBD1; v_gene: TRBV2; abundance: -; j_gene: TRBJ2-7; CDR3aa: CASMPGTGFYEQYF; CDR3nt: TGTGCCAGCATGCCCGGGACAGGGTTCTACGAGCAGTACTTC
d_gene: -; v_gene: TRBV7-9; abundance: few; j_gene: TRBJ1-4; CDR3aa: CASSPVGPREKLFF; CDR3nt: TGTGCCAGCAGCCCGGTGGGTCCCAGGGAAAAACTGTTTTTT
d_gene: -; v_gene: TRBV7-8; abundance: -; j_gene: TRBJ1-5; CDR3aa: CASSLADAGLGQPQHF; CDR3nt: TGTGCCAGCAGCTTAGCGGACGCAGGGTTGGGTCAGCCCCAGCATTTT
d_gene: TRBD2; v_gene: TRBV11-2; abundance: -; j_gene: TRBJ2-7; CDR3aa: CASSLDRGRGYEQYF; CDR3nt: TGTGCCAGCAGCTTAGATCGCGGGAGGGGGTACGAGCAGTACTTC
d_gene: TRBD1; v_gene: TRBV7-2; abundance: -; j_gene: TRBJ2-7; CDR3aa: CASSSQGARGYEQYF; CDR3nt: TGTGCCAGCAGCTCACAGGGGGCCCGGGGCTACGAGCAGTACTTC
d_gene: -; v_gene: TRBV27; abundance: -; j_gene: TRBJ2-3; CDR3aa: CASSLSERARTQYF; CDR3nt: TGTGCCAGCAGTTTATCCGAGAGGGCCCGGACGCAGTATTTT
d_gene: TRBD1; v_gene: TRBV29-1; abundance: -; j_gene: TRBJ1-2; CDR3aa: CSVGQGGHGYTF; CDR3nt: TGCAGCGTAGGACAGGGGGGGCATGGCTACACCTTC
d_gene: TRBD2; v_gene: TRBV30; abundance: few; j_gene: TRBJ2-7; CDR3aa: CAWSPLAARTYEQYF; CDR3nt: TGTGCCTGGAGTCCACTAGCGGCGAGGACGTACGAGCAGTACTTC
d_gene: TRBD1; v_gene: TRBV30; abundance: -; j_gene: TRBJ1-6; CDR3aa: CAWREPGQDNSPLHF; CDR3nt: TGTGCCTGGAGAGAACCGGGACAGGATAATTCACCCCTCCACTTT
d_gene: TRBD1; v_gene: TRBV7-2; abundance: -; j_gene: TRBJ1-4; CDR3aa: CASSWDRGAVFF; CDR3nt: TGTGCCAGCAGCTGGGACAGGGGCGCCGTCTTTTTT
d_gene: TRBD1; v_gene: TRBV7-9; abundance: -; j_gene: TRBJ1-2; CDR3aa: CASSLPDRGGGYTF; CDR3nt: TGTGCCAGCAGCTTACCCGACAGGGGGGGTGGCTACACCTTC
d_gene: TRBD1; v_gene: TRBV19; abundance: -; j_gene: TRBJ1-4; CDR3aa: CASSIGTGAAFGEKLFF; CDR3nt: TGTGCCAGTAGTATAGGGACAGGGGCCGCCTTTGGGGAAAAACTGTTTTTT
d_gene: TRBD2; v_gene: TRBV19; abundance: -; j_gene: TRBJ2-2; CDR3aa: CASSIVAGGLAGELFF; CDR3nt: TGTGCCAGTAGTATCGTAGCGGGGGGGCTTGCCGGGGAGCTGTTTTTT
d_gene: -; v_gene: TRBV5-1; abundance: -; j_gene: TRBJ2-7; CDR3aa: CASSLRDGGEQYF; CDR3nt: TGCGCCAGCAGCTTGCGGGACGGGGGAGAGCAGTACTTC
d_gene: -; v_gene: TRBV5-1; abundance: -; j_gene: TRBJ1-2; CDR3aa: CASSHGQSGYGYTF; CDR3nt: TGCGCCAGCAGCCACGGACAGTCTGGGTATGGCTACACCTTC
d_gene: -; v_gene: TRBV11-2; abundance: -; j_gene: TRBJ2-5; CDR3aa: CASTSSGETQYF; CDR3nt: TGTGCCAGCACCTCCTCGGGGGAGACCCAGTACTTC
d_gene: TRBD1; v_gene: TRBV11-2; abundance: once; j_gene: TRBJ2-1; CDR3aa: CASSKGGQIFSNEQFF; CDR3nt: TGTGCCAGCAGCAAAGGGGGACAGATTTTTAGCAATGAGCAGTTCTTC
d_gene: TRBD1; v_gene: TRBV6-1; abundance: -; j_gene: TRBJ1-2; CDR3aa: CASSEPGQSFYGYTF; CDR3nt: TGTGCCAGCAGTGAACCGGGACAGAGTTTTTATGGCTACACCTTC
d_gene: -; v_gene: TRBV5-6; abundance: -; j_gene: TRBJ2-7; CDR3aa: CASSLGGQWPSGSISLYF; CDR3nt: TGTGCCAGCAGCTTAGGGGGACAGTGGCCCAGCGGGAGTATTTCGTTGTACTTC
d_gene: -; v_gene: TRBV7-9; abundance: -; j_gene: TRBJ2-5; CDR3aa: CASRGDGFGETQYF; CDR3nt: TGTGCCAGCAGAGGCGACGGGTTCGGAGAGACCCAGTACTTC